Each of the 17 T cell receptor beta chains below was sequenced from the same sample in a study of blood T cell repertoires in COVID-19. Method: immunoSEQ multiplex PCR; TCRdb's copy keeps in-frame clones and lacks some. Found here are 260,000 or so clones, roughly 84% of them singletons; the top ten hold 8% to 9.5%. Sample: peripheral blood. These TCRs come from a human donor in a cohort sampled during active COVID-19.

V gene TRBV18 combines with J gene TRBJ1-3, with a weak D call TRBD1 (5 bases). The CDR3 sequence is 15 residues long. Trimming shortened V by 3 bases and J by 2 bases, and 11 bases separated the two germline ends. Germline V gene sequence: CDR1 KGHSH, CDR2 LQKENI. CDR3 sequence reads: CASSPGAGAGNTIYF. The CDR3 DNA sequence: TGTGCCAGCTCACCTGGGGCCGGAGCTGGAAACACCATATATTTT.

The CDR3 region has the DNA TGTGCCAGCAGTGTAGGGCGGGGGCAATCCTACGAGCAGTACTTC. Amino acid sequence: CASSVGRGQSYEQYF. This chain connects TRBV2 to TRBJ2-7; perhaps TRBD2 as D (7 bases). CDR3 length: 15 amino acids. Germline CDR1 is SNHLY and CDR2 is FYNNEI. The V gene lost 4 bases and the J gene lost 1 base, with 14 bases spanning the gap.

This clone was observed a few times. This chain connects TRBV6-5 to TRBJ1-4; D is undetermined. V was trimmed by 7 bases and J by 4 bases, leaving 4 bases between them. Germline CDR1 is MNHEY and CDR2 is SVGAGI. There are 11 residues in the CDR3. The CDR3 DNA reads TGTGCCAGCACCTTTAATGAAAAACTGTTTTTT. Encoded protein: CASTFNEKLFF.

CDR3 sequence reads: CASSLAGQGGKLFF. The DNA of the CDR3 is TGTGCCAGCAGCTTGGCCGGTCAGGGAGGAAAACTGTTTTTT. The J gene is TRBJ1-4, the V gene TRBV5-5; D is possibly TRBD1 (5 bases). The CDR3 consists of 14 residues. The V and J ends lost 0 bases and 10 bases respectively, with 13 bases between them. Germline-derived CDR1 and CDR2 are SGHKS and YYEKEE (reference sequence).

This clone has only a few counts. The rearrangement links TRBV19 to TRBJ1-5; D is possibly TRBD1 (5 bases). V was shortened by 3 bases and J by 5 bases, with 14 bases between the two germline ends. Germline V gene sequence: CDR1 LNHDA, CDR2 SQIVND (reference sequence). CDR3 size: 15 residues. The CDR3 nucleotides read TGTGCCAGTAGTATTGCCGGGGGTCCCCATCAGCCCCAGCATTTT. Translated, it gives CASSIAGGPHQPQHF. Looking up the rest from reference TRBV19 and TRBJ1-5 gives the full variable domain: DGGITQSPKYLFRKEGQNVTLSCEQNLNHDAMYWYRQDPGQGLRLIYYSQIVNDFQKGDIAEGYSVSREKKESFPLTVTSAQKNPTAFYLCASSIAGGPHQPQHFGDGTRLSIL.

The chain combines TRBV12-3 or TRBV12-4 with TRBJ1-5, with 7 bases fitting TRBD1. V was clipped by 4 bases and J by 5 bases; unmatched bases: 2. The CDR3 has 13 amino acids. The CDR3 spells CASSSQGHQPQHF. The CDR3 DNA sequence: TGTGCCAGCAGTTCACAGGGGCATCAGCCCCAGCATTTT.

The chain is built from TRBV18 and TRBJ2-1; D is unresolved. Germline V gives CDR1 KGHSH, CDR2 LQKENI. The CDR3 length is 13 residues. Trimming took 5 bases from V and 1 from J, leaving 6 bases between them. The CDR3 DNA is TGTGCCAGCTCAGTTATGTCCTACAATGAGCAGTTCTTC. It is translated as CASSVMSYNEQFF.

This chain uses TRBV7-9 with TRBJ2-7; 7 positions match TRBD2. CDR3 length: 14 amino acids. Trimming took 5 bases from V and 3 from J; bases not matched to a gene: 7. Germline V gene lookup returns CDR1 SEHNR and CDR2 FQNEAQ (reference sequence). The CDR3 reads CASSPPGTNYEQYF. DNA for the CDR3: TGTGCCAGCAGCCCCCCAGGGACTAACTACGAGCAGTACTTC. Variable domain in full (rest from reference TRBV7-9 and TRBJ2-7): DTGVSQNPRHKITKRGQNVTFRCDPISEHNRLYWYRQTLGQGPEFLTYFQNEAQLEKSRLLSDRFSAERPKGSFSTLEIQRTEQGDSAMYLCASSPPGTNYEQYFGPGTRLTVT.

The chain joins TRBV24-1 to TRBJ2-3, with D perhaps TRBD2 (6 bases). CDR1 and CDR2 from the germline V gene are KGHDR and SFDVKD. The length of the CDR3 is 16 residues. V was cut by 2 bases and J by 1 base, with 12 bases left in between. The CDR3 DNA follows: TGTGCCACCAGTGATTCAGGGAGGTCAGGCACAGATACGCAGTATTTT. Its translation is CATSDSGRSGTDTQYF.

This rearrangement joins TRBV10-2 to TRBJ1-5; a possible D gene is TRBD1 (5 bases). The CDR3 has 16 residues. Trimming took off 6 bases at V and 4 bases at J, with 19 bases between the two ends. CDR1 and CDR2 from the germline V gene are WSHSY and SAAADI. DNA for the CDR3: TGCGCCAGCAGCGGGTTAGACAGAGGCCAGAATCAGCCCCAGCATTTT. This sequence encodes CASSGLDRGQNQPQHF.

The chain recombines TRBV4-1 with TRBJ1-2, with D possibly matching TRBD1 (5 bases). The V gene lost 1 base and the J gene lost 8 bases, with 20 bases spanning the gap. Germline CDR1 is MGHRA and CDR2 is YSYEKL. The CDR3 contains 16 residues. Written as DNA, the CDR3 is TGCGCCAGCAGCCAAGGGGGGGGAACACACCTTATCGGCTACACCTTC. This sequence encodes CASSQGGGTHLIGYTF.

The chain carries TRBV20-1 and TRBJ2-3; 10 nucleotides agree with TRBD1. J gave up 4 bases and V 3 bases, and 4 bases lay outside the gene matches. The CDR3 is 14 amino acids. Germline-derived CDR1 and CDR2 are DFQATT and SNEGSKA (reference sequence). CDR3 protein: CSASGQGGSDTQYF. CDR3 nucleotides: TGCAGTGCTAGTGGACAGGGGGGCTCAGATACGCAGTATTTT.

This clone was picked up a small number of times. CDR3 loop: CASSSNRQGSNSPLHF. The DNA of the CDR3 is TGTGCCAGCAGTTCGAATCGACAGGGGAGTAATTCACCCCTCCACTTT. V and J are TRBV28 and TRBJ1-6, with 8 nucleotides matching TRBD1. This CDR3 has 16 amino acids. The trim removed 4 bases at V and 6 bases at J, leaving 8 bases unmatched. Germline V gives CDR1 MDHEN, CDR2 SYDVKM.

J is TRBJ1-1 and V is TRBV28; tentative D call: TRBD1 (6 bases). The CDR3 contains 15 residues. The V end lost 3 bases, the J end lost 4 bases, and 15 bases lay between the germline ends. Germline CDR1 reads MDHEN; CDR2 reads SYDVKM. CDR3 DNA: TGTGCCAGCAGTTTCTCCGACAGGCGGTCCACTGAAGCTTTCTTT. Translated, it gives CASSFSDRRSTEAFF.

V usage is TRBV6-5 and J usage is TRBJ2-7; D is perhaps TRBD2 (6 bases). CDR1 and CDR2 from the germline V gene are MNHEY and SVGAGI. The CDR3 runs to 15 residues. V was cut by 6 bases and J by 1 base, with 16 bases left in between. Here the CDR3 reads CASSRQGGISYEQYF. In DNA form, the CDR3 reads TGTGCCAGCAGCCGCCAGGGCGGGATATCCTACGAGCAGTACTTC.

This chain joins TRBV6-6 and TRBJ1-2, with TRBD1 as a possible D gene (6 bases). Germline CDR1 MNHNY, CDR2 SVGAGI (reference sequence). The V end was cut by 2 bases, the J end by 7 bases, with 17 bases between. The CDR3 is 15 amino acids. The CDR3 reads CASSYDPRGIAGYTF. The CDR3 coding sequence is TGTGCCAGCAGTTACGATCCAAGGGGGATCGCTGGCTACACCTTC.

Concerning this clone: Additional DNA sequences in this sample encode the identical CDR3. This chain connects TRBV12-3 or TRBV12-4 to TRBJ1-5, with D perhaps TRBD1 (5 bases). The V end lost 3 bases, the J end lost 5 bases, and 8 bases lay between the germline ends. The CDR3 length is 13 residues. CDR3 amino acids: CASSFSRDQPQHF. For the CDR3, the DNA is TGTGCCAGCAGTTTCTCCAGGGATCAGCCCCAGCATTTT.